A single sample gave rise to the 26 T cell receptor beta chains below, sequenced in a study of vaccination effects on CD4 cells after COVID-19. The antigens of these receptors remain unknown. Using viral peptide pools, the ViraFEST assay grew out antigen-specific CD4+ T cells prior to sequencing. The culture ran for 10 days before CD4+ T cells were isolated. Among the vaccine recipients, none had a prior SARS-CoV-2 infection, and nucleocapsid antibodies were negative. Here immunoSEQ multiplex PCR was the method, and the copy in TCRdb shows in-frame clones only, minus some. The sample consists of tens of thousands of clones, roughly three quarters of them appearing once. Material: CD4+ T cells from PBMCs cultured with HCoV-OC43 spike peptides, obtained before COVID-19 vaccination. Subset in this sample: HCoV-OC43 spike overlapping peptide pool stimulation. These receptors came from a human donor who received a COVID-19 vaccine.

This CDR3 reads CASSNVGREAFF. The CDR3 DNA follows: TGTGCCAGCAGCAACGTCGGCAGGGAGGCTTTCTTT. The rearrangement links TRBV6-5 to TRBJ1-1; tentative D call: TRBD1 (5 bases). The V end lost 6 bases, the J end lost 11 bases, and 16 bases lay between the germline ends. Germline V gene data show CDR1 as MNHEY and CDR2 as SVGAGI. The length of the CDR3 is 12 residues.

The chain combines TRBV5-4 with TRBJ1-3; D may be TRBD1 (5 bases). CDR1 is SGHNT, CDR2 YYREEE, per germline (reference sequence). The CDR3 loop spans 15 amino acids. V was trimmed by 4 bases and J by 3 bases, leaving 14 bases between them. DNA of the CDR3: TGTGCCAGCAGCCCCGGCCGGGGGGATGGAAACACCATATATTTT. Translated, it gives CASSPGRGDGNTIYF.

The genes are TRBV24-1 and TRBJ2-3, with D possibly TRBD1 on 5 matching bases. This CDR3 comprises 14 residues. The V gene lost 4 bases and the J gene lost 2 bases, with 9 bases spanning the gap. Germline V gene sequence: CDR1 KGHDR, CDR2 SFDVKD. CDR3 in DNA: TGTGCCACCAGTGACCCAGGGTTCACAGATACGCAGTATTTT. Translation: CATSDPGFTDTQYF.

The chain's CDR3 is CASSLASGARTDTQYF. In DNA form, the CDR3 reads TGTGCCAGCAGCTTGGCAAGCGGGGCTCGCACAGATACGCAGTATTTT. V is TRBV5-6 and J is TRBJ2-3, with 7 bases aligning to TRBD2. J lost 1 base, V lost 0 bases, and 5 bases had no gene match. Germline V gives CDR1 SGHDT, CDR2 YYEEEE. CDR3 length: 16 residues.

This clone was seen a handful of times. The rearrangement links TRBV30 to TRBJ2-2; D is unclear. Germline V lookup: CDR1 GTSNPN, CDR2 SVGIG (reference sequence). The CDR3 runs 13 residues. The CDR3 coding sequence is TGTGGGTTTTCGCGGCTGTTCACCGGGGAGCTGTTTTTT. It is translated as CGFSRLFTGELFF.

V gene TRBV13 combines with J gene TRBJ2-1, with 8 bases fitting TRBD2. Trimming removed 5 bases from V and 3 bases from J; junction bases left unmatched: 12. The germline V gene encodes CDR1 PRHDT and CDR2 FYEKMQ (reference sequence). The CDR3 length is 17 residues. The CDR3 loop reads CASSPQSVAGSYNEQFF. CDR3 DNA: TGTGCCAGCAGCCCGCAATCGGTAGCGGGGAGCTACAATGAGCAGTTCTTC.

The chain joins TRBV2 to TRBJ1-6, with a possible D match to TRBD1 (5 bases). V shed 2 bases and J shed 9 bases, with 14 bases lying between them. This CDR3 has 15 amino acids. Germline V gene data show CDR1 as SNHLY and CDR2 as FYNNEI. The CDR3 nucleotides are TGTGCCAGCAGTGAAACAGAGGCTAGGGGTTCACCCCTCCACTTT. The encoded protein is CASSETEARGSPLHF.

CDR3 protein: CASCGDANQPQHF. CDR3 bases: TGTGCCAGTTGTGGGGACGCTAATCAGCCCCAGCATTTT. This chain connects TRBV19 to TRBJ1-5; tentatively, D is TRBD1 (5 bases). Germline CDR1 reads LNHDA; CDR2 reads SQIVND (reference sequence). The CDR3 has 13 residues. The ends were cut back, 8 bases at V and 4 bases at J, with 12 bases in the middle.

The V gene is TRBV5-1, the J gene TRBJ2-4; TRBD1 matches at 9 bases. This CDR3 has 17 residues. Germline V gene sequence: CDR1 SGHRS, CDR2 YFSETQ. V trimming: 0 bases; J trimming: 8 bases; junction bases outside the gene matches: 12. CDR3 in amino acids: CASSLDRTGDGGDIQYF. The CDR3 nucleotides are TGCGCCAGCAGCTTGGATAGGACAGGGGACGGTGGGGACATTCAGTACTTC.

The CDR3 protein is CASSLTEQETQYF. For the CDR3, the DNA is TGTGCCAGCAGTTTGACAGAGCAAGAGACCCAGTACTTC. The V and J genes are TRBV5-4 and TRBJ2-5, with D maybe TRBD1 (5 bases). The germline V gene has CDR1 SGHNT and CDR2 YYREEE (reference sequence). With 5 bases removed from V and 2 bases from J, the gap between germline ends came to 10 bases. This CDR3 comprises 13 residues.

The chain has TRBV6-5 and TRBJ1-1; TRBD1 is a possible D gene (6 bases). The germline gives CDR1 MNHEY, CDR2 SVGAGI. Trimming took 0 bases from V and 5 from J, leaving 13 bases between them. The CDR3 contains 15 residues. For the CDR3, the DNA is TGTGCCAGCAGTTACTCGACAGGTCTGGGTACTGAAGCTTTCTTT. It codes for CASSYSTGLGTEAFF.

In its sample, this clone was seen a few times. The chain combines TRBV7-9 with TRBJ1-6; no definite D call. The CDR3 is 13 residues long. CDR1 and CDR2 from the germline V gene are SEHNR and FQNEAQ (reference sequence). V was shortened by 1 base and J by 8 bases, with 6 bases between the two germline ends. In nucleotides, the CDR3 is TGTGCCAGCAGCTTAGATGGGGATTCACCCCTCCACTTT. Encoded protein: CASSLDGDSPLHF.

J is TRBJ1-1 and V is TRBV30; no reliable D call. There are 17 residues in the CDR3. The germline CDR1 and CDR2 sequences are GTSNPN and SVGIG (reference sequence). V was trimmed by 1 base and J by 3 bases, leaving 21 bases between them. The CDR3 coding sequence is TGTGCCTGGAGTGGAGGGAGGGCGCCGACATTGGACACTGAAGCTTTCTTT. It yields the protein CAWSGGRAPTLDTEAFF.

This clone was picked up a small number of times. This chain connects TRBV30 to TRBJ1-5; 7 nucleotides align to TRBD1. After removal of 5 bases from V and 6 bases from J, the junction contained 7 bases not matched to a gene. The CDR3 has 13 residues. Per germline, CDR1 GTSNPN and CDR2 SVGIG (reference sequence). CDR3 in DNA: TGTGCCTGGGACACAGGGGCTGGTCAGCCCCAGCATTTT. Protein product: CAWDTGAGQPQHF.

V usage is TRBV2 and J usage is TRBJ1-5, with D possibly matching TRBD1 (5 bases). Germline CDR1 SNHLY, CDR2 FYNNEI. The CDR3 loop spans 14 amino acids. V was cut by 6 bases and J by 6 bases, with 15 bases left in between. The CDR3, as DNA: TGTGCCAGCAGGCCCGGGACCACGGGTCAGCCCCAGCATTTT. Translated: CASRPGTTGQPQHF.

The genes are TRBV1 and TRBJ1-4. TRBV1 represents a pseudogene. The CDR3 spans 16 residues. The CDR3 sequence: CTSTSPKGGVNEKLFF. DNA of the CDR3: TGCACCAGCACCTCCCCGAAGGGCGGCGTTAATGAAAAACTGTTTTTT.

CDR3 nucleotide sequence: TGTGCCAGCAGCCCAACACCGGGACAGGGGTGGAATGAGCAGTTCTTC. Protein: CASSPTPGQGWNEQFF. V is TRBV9 and J is TRBJ2-1, with 10 bases lining up with TRBD1. V was pared by 4 bases and J by 7 bases, with 11 bases of the junction left unmatched. This CDR3 comprises 16 residues. CDR1 is SGDLS and CDR2 is YYNGEE in the germline V gene.

The chain uses TRBV9 and TRBJ2-5; D perhaps matches TRBD2 (6 bases). Germline CDR1 is SGDLS and CDR2 is YYNGEE. The CDR3 consists of 15 residues. Trimming shortened V by 1 base and J by 1 base, and 11 bases separated the two germline ends. The CDR3: CASSVNPGLQETQYF. The CDR3 DNA reads as TGTGCCAGCAGCGTAAACCCGGGACTCCAAGAGACCCAGTACTTC.

The chain joins TRBV4-1 to TRBJ2-7; 9 bases line up with TRBD1. The J segment lost 0 bases and the V segment lost 0 bases, leaving 0 bases of the junction unmatched. Germline CDR1 is MGHRA and CDR2 is YSYEKL. CDR3 length: 15 residues. CDR3: CASSQEDRGSYEQYV. CDR3 sequence (DNA): TGCGCCAGCAGCCAAGAGGACAGGGGCTCCTACGAGCAGTACGTC.

The rearrangement joins TRBV5-5 to TRBJ2-5, with 11 bases fitting TRBD2. The J segment lost 2 bases and the V segment lost 0 bases, leaving 3 bases of the junction unmatched. Germline-derived CDR1 and CDR2 are SGHKS and YYEKEE (reference sequence). The CDR3 runs to 16 residues. The CDR3 coding sequence is TGTGCCAGCAGCTTGGCGCCTAGCGGGGGGCAAGAGACCCAGTACTTC. This sequence encodes CASSLAPSGGQETQYF.

The chain employs TRBV12-3 or TRBV12-4 and TRBJ1-1; D call uncertain. This CDR3 has 12 amino acids. Deletions cut 3 bases from V and 7 bases from J, with 9 bases between. DNA of the CDR3: TGTGCCAGCAGTTTTCTCAGCGATGAAGCTTTCTTT. Translated: CASSFLSDEAFF.

CDR3 residues: CASSFDSHTEAFF. For the CDR3, the DNA is TGTGCCAGCAGCTTTGACAGCCACACTGAAGCTTTCTTT. The chain joins TRBV7-3 to TRBJ1-1; D is possibly TRBD1 (5 bases). Trimming removed 3 bases at V and 3 bases at J, with 8 bases between. Germline CDR1 reads SGHTA; CDR2 reads FQGTGA. The CDR3 sequence is 13 residues long.

The rearrangement joins TRBV5-8 to TRBJ1-2; TRBD1 aligns across 9 bases. CDR1 is SGHTS and CDR2 is YDEGEE in the germline V gene. CDR3 size: 15 residues. V was clipped by 0 bases and J by 6 bases; unmatched bases: 6. CDR3 region: CASSLEGQGGDGYTF. DNA of the CDR3: TGTGCCAGCAGCTTGGAGGGACAGGGAGGGGATGGCTACACCTTC.

The gene calls are TRBV2 and TRBJ1-4; D call uncertain. CDR3 length: 13 residues. Trimming cost V 0 bases and J 10 bases, with 9 bases left between them. Germline CDR1 and CDR2: SNHLY and FYNNEI. The CDR3 DNA is TGTGCCAGCAGTGAAGCTTCCCAAGGAAAACTGTTTTTT. This gives the protein CASSEASQGKLFF.

The chain recombines TRBV9 with TRBJ2-7, with no clear D. CDR1 is SGDLS, CDR2 YYNGEE, per germline. V lost 0 bases, J lost 0 bases, and 10 bases lay in between. This CDR3 is built from 15 residues. The CDR3 region has the DNA TGTGCCAGCAGCGTAGGACCCTACAGCTCCTACGAGCAGTACGTC. It yields the protein CASSVGPYSSYEQYV.

The V gene is TRBV11-3, the J gene TRBJ2-3; the D gene is possibly TRBD2 (6 bases). The CDR3 runs 17 residues. CDR1 and CDR2 (germline): SGHNT, YENEEA. V gave up 5 bases and J gave up 4 bases, with 22 bases separating them. CDR3 coding DNA: TGTGCCAGCAGCGTCCTCTTAGGGTCGGGGGAATCAGATACGCAGTATTTT. Protein: CASSVLLGSGESDTQYF.